The clone carrying this T cell receptor beta chain was seen ten or more times. The antigen is not known. Unique molecular identifiers were incorporated into the prepared TCRbeta library. MiXCR, applied by TCRdb to the PCR reads, yields one record per CDR3 protein. The sample carries a few hundred thousand distinct CDR3 sequences, around 46% recorded once. These data originate in a study of T-cell reconstitution after alpha-beta-depleted transplantation in children. Deletions cut 6 bases from V and 6 bases from J, with 27 bases between. CDR3 length: 17 residues. The germline V gene encodes CDR1 DFQATT and CDR2 SNEGSKA (reference sequence). Whole-study findings and limits: TCRbeta diversity was high at day 60 in some patients (a result of surviving recipient T cells and thymic progenitors). By one year post-transplant, T-cell counts and diversity largely arose from T cells that were newly produced.

The rearrangement uses TRBV20-1 and TRBJ2-4, with D possibly TRBD2 on 5 matching bases. Sequenced material: PBMCs, taken before TCRalphabeta/CD19-depleted stem cell transplant. The clonotype comes from a girl aged 2 to 10 with aplastic anemia, due to receive a stem cell transplant. The CDR3 DNA sequence: TGCAGTGCGCACCGGGATAGTGGGCTCGTACGAACAAACATTCAGTACTTC. This encodes CSAHRDSGLVRTNIQYF.